This TCR beta chain is from a study of cytomegalovirus exposure and HLA in healthy donors. The CDR3 sequence is 15 residues long. V lost 6 bases and J 5 bases, leaving 17 bases between the germline ends. Germline assignment: CDR1 SNHLY and CDR2 FYNNEI. The table lists this clone with a count of one. Primers for the PCR totalled 60 Vbeta and 13 Jbeta. Clones were read by immunoSEQ multiplex PCR, and TCRdb kept only the in-frame ones, dropping some. The data contain around 200,000 clones, approximately 65% of them seen just once; the ten biggest clones take up under 3%. The receptor comes from a man aged 35 to 55 in good health and CMV-seronegative. This sequence joins TRBV2 and TRBJ1-5; tentatively, D is TRBD1 (5 bases). Sequencing input: PBMCs. The CDR3 reads CASSDRAGRDQPQHF. The DNA of the CDR3 is TGTGCCAGCAGCGACAGAGCAGGGCGTGATCAGCCCCAGCATTTT.